This T cell receptor beta chain came from a study of blood T cell repertoires in COVID-19. The wider study: The United States, Italy and Spain provided the acute and convalescent COVID-19 samples. Sources were T cells, B-cell-depleted T cells, or PBMCs; the material itself was cDNA or gDNA.

Unmatched junction bases numbered 5, after V lost 3 bases and J lost 1 base. This CDR3 comprises 15 residues. Germline V lookup: CDR1 LNHDA, CDR2 SQIVND (reference sequence). Some clones are missing from TCRdb's copy, which holds only in-frame ones; the method was immunoSEQ multiplex PCR. The sample yields approximately 210,000 clones, approximately 81% seen once. What was sequenced was peripheral blood. V gene TRBV19 combines with J gene TRBJ2-5; the match to TRBD1 covers 7 bases. The source of this sequence is a young man with active or convalescent COVID-19. CDR3 region: CASSIKAGGQETQYF. CDR3 DNA: TGTGCCAGTAGTATCAAGGCAGGGGGCCAAGAGACCCAGTACTTC.